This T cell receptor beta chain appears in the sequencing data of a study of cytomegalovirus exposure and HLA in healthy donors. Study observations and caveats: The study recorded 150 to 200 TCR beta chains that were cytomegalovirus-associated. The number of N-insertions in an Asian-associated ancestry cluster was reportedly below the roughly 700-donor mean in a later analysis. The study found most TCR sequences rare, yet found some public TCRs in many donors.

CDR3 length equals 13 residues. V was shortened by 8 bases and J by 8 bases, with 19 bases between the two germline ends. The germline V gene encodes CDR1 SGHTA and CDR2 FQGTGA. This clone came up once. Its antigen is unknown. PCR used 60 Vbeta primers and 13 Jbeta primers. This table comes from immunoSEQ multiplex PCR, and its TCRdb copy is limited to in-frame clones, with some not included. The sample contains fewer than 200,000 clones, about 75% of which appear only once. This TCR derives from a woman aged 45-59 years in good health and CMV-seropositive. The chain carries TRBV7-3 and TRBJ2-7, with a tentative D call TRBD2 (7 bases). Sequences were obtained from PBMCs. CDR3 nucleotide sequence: TGTGCCAGCCCTTCTAGGGGGGGCTCCAAGCAGTACTTC. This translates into CASPSRGGSKQYF.